The 9 T cell receptor beta chains reported below all come from one sample, sequenced in a study of cytomegalovirus exposure and HLA in healthy donors. PCR was performed using 60 Vbeta and 13 Jbeta primers. The assay was immunoSEQ multiplex PCR, and TCRdb's table has in-frame clones only and misses some. The sample shows about 250,000 clones, under 80% of them seen only once. Material for sequencing was PBMCs. The receptors were gathered from a female donor in good health and CMV-seronegative.

V and J are TRBV9 and TRBJ2-2; possible D gene TRBD1, 5 bases. The germline V gene has CDR1 SGDLS and CDR2 YYNGEE. V was pared by 1 base and J by 2 bases, with 6 bases between. The CDR3 length is 14 residues. The CDR3 bases are TGTGCCAGCAGCGTACAGGGTAACACCGGGGAGCTGTTTTTT. This codes for CASSVQGNTGELFF.

The chain recombines TRBV5-8 with TRBJ2-1; D unclear. This CDR3 has 13 amino acids. The germline V gene has CDR1 SGHTS and CDR2 YDEGEE. The V end was cut by 5 bases, the J end by 5 bases, with 11 bases between. In DNA form, the CDR3 reads TGTGCCAGCAGTTCCCCCCTTGACAATGAGCAGTTCTTC. This translates into CASSSPLDNEQFF. Supplemented by reference TRBV5-8 and TRBJ2-1, the full variable domain reads EAGVTQSPTHLIKTRGQQATLRCSPISGHTSVYWYQQALGLGLQFLLWYDEGEERNRGNFPPRFSGRQFPNYSSELNVNALELEDSALYLCASSSPLDNEQFFGPGTRLTVL.

Only a few counts were recorded for this clone. The chain uses TRBV7-9 and TRBJ2-7; D uncertain. V was clipped by 5 bases and J by 0 bases, with 17 bases between them. CDR1 is SEHNR and CDR2 is FQNEAQ in the germline V gene (reference sequence). The CDR3 is 16 residues long. CDR3 DNA sequence: TGTGCCAGCAGCCCCCCCGGCGGTGCGAGCTCCTACGAGCAGTACTTC. It specifies CASSPPGGASSYEQYF.

The J gene is TRBJ1-3, the V gene TRBV28; D may be TRBD1 (6 bases). The ends were cut back, 5 bases at V and 2 bases at J, with 13 bases in the middle. The germline V gene encodes CDR1 MDHEN and CDR2 SYDVKM. The length of the CDR3 is 15 residues. In DNA, the CDR3 is TGTGCCAGCAGTCGCATACAGGGAGCTGGAAACACCATATATTTT. This sequence encodes CASSRIQGAGNTIYF. Together with reference TRBV28 and TRBJ1-3, the CDR3 gives the full variable domain: DVKVTQSSRYLVKRTGEKVFLECVQDMDHENMFWYRQDPGLGLRLIYFSYDVKMKEKGDIPEGYSVSREKKERFSLILESASTNQTSMYLCASSRIQGAGNTIYFGEGSWLTVV.

The J gene is TRBJ1-1, the V gene TRBV5-1, with D maybe TRBD1 (6 bases). Germline assignment: CDR1 SGHRS and CDR2 YFSETQ. The CDR3 has 15 amino acids. V was shortened by 0 bases and J by 1 base, with 10 bases between the two germline ends. Written as DNA, the CDR3 is TGCGCCAGCAGCTTGGCCCACAGGGAGAACACTGAAGCTTTCTTT. Translating it yields CASSLAHRENTEAFF. The full variable domain, rest sourced from reference TRBV5-1 and TRBJ1-1, is KAGVTQTPRYLIKTRGQQVTLSCSPISGHRSVSWYQQTPGQGLQFLFEYFSETQRNKGNFPGRFSGRQFSNSRSEMNVSTLELGDSALYLCASSLAHRENTEAFFGQGTRLTVV.

The V call is TRBV5-8, the J call TRBJ1-4; 8 bases fit TRBD1. The CDR3 has 16 amino acids. The germline V gene encodes CDR1 SGHTS and CDR2 YDEGEE. The ends lost 2 bases at V and 7 bases at J; junction bases unmatched: 10. The CDR3 here is CASSFLPQGAGEKLFF. The CDR3 DNA reads TGTGCCAGCAGCTTTTTGCCCCAGGGGGCGGGTGAAAAACTGTTTTTT.

The chain has TRBV9 and TRBJ1-2; 7 bases align to TRBD1. V was pared by 3 bases and J by 4 bases, with 9 bases of the junction left unmatched. Germline V gives CDR1 SGDLS, CDR2 YYNGEE. The CDR3 has 15 amino acids. CDR3: CASSESTGIFYGYTF. The CDR3 DNA is TGTGCCAGCAGCGAATCGACAGGGATCTTCTATGGCTACACCTTC. The entire variable domain, with the rest obtained from reference TRBV9 and TRBJ1-2, is as follows: DSGVTQTPKHLITATGQRVTLRCSPRSGDLSVYWYQQSLDQGLQFLIQYYNGEERAKGNILERFSAQQFPDLHSELNLSSLELGDSALYFCASSESTGIFYGYTFGSGTRLTVV.

As to this clone: Relative to the germline gene, one junction end is altered; a read error may explain this. The rearrangement joins TRBV6-5 to TRBJ2-1; 9 bases match TRBD1. In germline, CDR1 is MNHEY, CDR2 SVGAGI. The CDR3 extends over 16 amino acids. The CDR3 bases are TGTGCCGGCAGTTACTCCGGGACAGGGCCTTACAATGAGCAGTTCTTC. Translating it yields CAGSYSGTGPYNEQFF.

This chain links TRBV6-1 with TRBJ2-7; 9 bases line up with TRBD2. Per the germline V gene, CDR1 is MNHNS and CDR2 is SASEGT. This CDR3 spans 15 amino acids. The J segment lost 6 bases and the V segment lost 10 bases, leaving 16 bases of the junction unmatched. The CDR3 here is CATLERLAGPSEQYF. DNA of the CDR3: TGTGCCACCCTAGAACGTCTAGCGGGACCTAGCGAGCAGTACTTC.